The next 14 T cell receptor beta chains were all read from a single sample in a study of identical twins. TCRdb reprocessed the 5' RACE reads via MiXCR and lists one record per CDR3 protein. The data show about 150,000 distinct CDR3 sequences, with around 3.5% seen just once and about 7.8% held by the top ten. The sequencing sample was made of memory T cells sorted from blood. These TCRs come from a man between 18 and 35 years old in good health.

This clonotype was seen repeatedly, ten times or more. The chain employs TRBV7-9 and TRBJ2-5; 13 bases are shared with TRBD2. This CDR3 is 17 amino acids long. The ends lost 2 bases at V and 5 bases at J; junction bases unmatched: 8. In germline, CDR1 is SEHNR, CDR2 FQNEAQ (reference sequence). The CDR3 is CASSLTSLAGGYETQYF. CDR3 nucleotide sequence: TGTGCCAGCAGCTTAACCTCACTAGCGGGAGGGTATGAGACCCAGTACTTC.

This clonotype has a count of ten or more. J is TRBJ2-1 and V is TRBV20-1; D may be TRBD1 (6 bases). The length of the CDR3 is 14 residues. Trimming left V 2 bases short and J 8 bases short, with 16 bases between. Germline V gene data show CDR1 as DFQATT and CDR2 as SNEGSKA (reference sequence). The CDR3 DNA reads TGCAGTGCTAGACAGCCGGGACATGAAGATGAGCAGTTCTTC. It encodes CSARQPGHEDEQFF.

This clonotype was seen repeatedly, ten times or more. The genes are TRBV3-1 and TRBJ2-3; 12 bases line up with TRBD2. The trim removed 4 bases at V and 0 bases at J, leaving 5 bases unmatched. Germline assignment: CDR1 LGHDT and CDR2 YNNKEL (reference sequence). The CDR3 extends over 17 amino acids. CDR3 coding DNA: TGTGCCAGCAGCCGGACTAGCGGGATTCCTAGCACAGATACGCAGTATTTT. Residues: CASSRTSGIPSTDTQYF.

This clonotype was picked up many times. J is TRBJ2-2 and V is TRBV7-2; 9 nucleotides agree with TRBD1. The CDR3 runs to 15 residues. J was trimmed by 3 bases and V by 5 bases; bases with no gene match: 4. Germline lookup yields CDR1 SGHTA and CDR2 FQGNSA. The CDR3 DNA follows: TGTGCCAGCAGCCGGGACAGGGTAGACACCGGGGAGCTGTTTTTT. Its protein product is CASSRDRVDTGELFF. The whole variable domain, filled in from reference TRBV7-2 and TRBJ2-2, reads GAGVSQSPSNKVTEKGKDVELRCDPISGHTALYWYRQSLGQGLEFLIYFQGNSAPDKSGLPSDRFSAERTGGSVSTLTIQRTQQEDSAVYLCASSRDRVDTGELFFGEGSRLTVL.

This clonotype appeared many times. V and J are TRBV5-1 and TRBJ2-7; D may be TRBD2 (6 bases). The V and J ends lost 1 base and 6 bases respectively, with 11 bases between them. Germline V gene lookup returns CDR1 SGHRS and CDR2 YFSETQ. This CDR3 contains 13 residues. CDR3 region: CASSLPLEGEQYF. CDR3 nucleotides: TGCGCCAGCAGCTTGCCCTTGGAGGGCGAGCAGTACTTC.

Ten or more counts support this clonotype. This chain connects TRBV5-5 to TRBJ2-2; a possible D gene is TRBD1 (6 bases). V lost 5 bases and J lost 7, with 12 bases in between. Germline-derived CDR1 and CDR2 are SGHKS and YYEKEE (reference sequence). This CDR3 contains 13 residues. The CDR3 DNA reads TGTGCCAGCAGTTGGGGGCAGGACGGGGAGCTGTTTTTT. This gives the protein CASSWGQDGELFF.

J is TRBJ2-5 and V is TRBV7-9; TRBD1 agrees at 8 bases. Looked up from germline, CDR1 is SEHNR and CDR2 is FQNEAQ (reference sequence). V was clipped by 7 bases and J by 0 bases; unmatched bases: 7. This CDR3 is built from 15 residues. The CDR3 protein is CASISGQGNQETQYF. CDR3 coding DNA: TGTGCCAGCATCTCCGGACAGGGTAACCAAGAGACCCAGTACTTC. Filled out from reference TRBV7-9 and TRBJ2-5, the complete variable domain reads DTGVSQNPRHKITKRGQNVTFRCDPISEHNRLYWYRQTLGQGPEFLTYFQNEAQLEKSRLLSDRFSAERPKGSFSTLEIQRTEQGDSAMYLCASISGQGNQETQYFGPGTRLLVL.

In this sample, this clonotype turned up many times. The chain carries TRBV15 and TRBJ2-1, with D possibly matching TRBD2 (6 bases). Trimming stripped 3 bases from V and 6 bases from J, with 15 bases between. Germline CDR1 LNHNV, CDR2 YYDKDF (reference sequence). This CDR3 has 15 residues. CDR3 residues: CATSREGSAPNEQFF. DNA for the CDR3: TGTGCCACCAGCAGGGAGGGAAGCGCCCCCAATGAGCAGTTCTTC.

In its sample, this clonotype was seen many times. A much larger clone is a single base away; this may be a read error. The chain is built from TRBV29-1 and TRBJ2-7; tentatively, D is TRBD2 (5 bases). There are 10 residues in the CDR3. CDR1 and CDR2 from the germline V gene are SQVTM and ANQGSEA. Trimming left V 7 bases short and J 3 bases short, with 7 bases between. The CDR3 DNA reads as TGCAGCGCTGAGGGCTACGAGCAGTACTTC. It yields the protein CSAEGYEQYF.

This clonotype was observed many times. The chain joins TRBV5-1 to TRBJ2-3; the match to TRBD2 covers 9 bases. Germline V gives CDR1 SGHRS, CDR2 YFSETQ. This CDR3 spans 16 amino acids. V was clipped by 4 bases and J by 4 bases; unmatched bases: 10. The CDR3 here is CASSGGTSHSPDTQYF. The CDR3 DNA is TGCGCCAGCAGCGGGGGGACTAGCCATTCTCCAGATACGCAGTATTTT.

This clonotype was recorded at least ten times. This chain links TRBV4-1 with TRBJ1-5, with D tentatively TRBD1 (6 bases). The germline V and J ends were trimmed by 1 base and 3 bases, with 10 bases remaining between them. CDR1 MGHRA and CDR2 YSYEKL come from the germline V gene. This CDR3 has 15 amino acids. The CDR3: CASSQVPGVNQPQHF. CDR3 sequence (DNA): TGCGCCAGCAGCCAAGTCCCAGGGGTCAATCAGCCCCAGCATTTT.

In this sample, this clonotype turned up many times. This chain connects TRBV20-1 to TRBJ2-4, with 8 bases that match TRBD2. CDR1 DFQATT and CDR2 SNEGSKA come from the germline V gene (reference sequence). The CDR3 is 15 amino acids. V shed 4 bases, J shed 8 bases, and the junction held 13 bases outside the gene matches. CDR3 region: CSAITSGPGNYIQYF. The CDR3 bases are TGCAGTGCTATCACTAGCGGTCCTGGGAATTACATTCAGTACTTC.

This clonotype was recorded at least ten times. J is TRBJ2-5 and V is TRBV5-1, with 9 nucleotides matching TRBD1. CDR1 is SGHRS and CDR2 is YFSETQ in the germline V gene. CDR3 length equals 15 residues. V shed 2 bases and J 4 bases; nucleotides not matched to a gene: 6. This CDR3 is CASSFTGGVGETQYF. The CDR3 DNA follows: TGCGCCAGCAGCTTCACAGGGGGCGTGGGAGAGACCCAGTACTTC. The full variable domain, in which reference TRBV5-1 and TRBJ2-5 provide the parts outside the CDR3, is KAGVTQTPRYLIKTRGQQVTLSCSPISGHRSVSWYQQTPGQGLQFLFEYFSETQRNKGNFPGRFSGRQFSNSRSEMNVSTLELGDSALYLCASSFTGGVGETQYFGPGTRLLVL.

There are many counts of this clonotype. This chain links TRBV6-6 with TRBJ2-3; D not resolved. The CDR3 consists of 12 residues. CDR1 and CDR2 (germline): MNHNY, SVGAGI (reference sequence). The V end was cut by 6 bases, the J end by 2 bases, with 6 bases between. The CDR3 DNA is TGTGCCAGCAGAGTGCTCACAGATACGCAGTATTTT. Protein product: CASRVLTDTQYF.